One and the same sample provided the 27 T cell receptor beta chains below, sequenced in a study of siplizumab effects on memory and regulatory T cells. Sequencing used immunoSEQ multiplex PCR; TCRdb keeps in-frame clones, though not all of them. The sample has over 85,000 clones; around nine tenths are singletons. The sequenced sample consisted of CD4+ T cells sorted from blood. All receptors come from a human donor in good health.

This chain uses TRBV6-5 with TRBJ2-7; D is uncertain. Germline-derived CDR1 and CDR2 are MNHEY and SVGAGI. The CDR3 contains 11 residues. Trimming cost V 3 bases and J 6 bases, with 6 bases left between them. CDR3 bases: TGTGCCAGCAGTTATCGGGCCGAGCAGTACTTC. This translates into CASSYRAEQYF.

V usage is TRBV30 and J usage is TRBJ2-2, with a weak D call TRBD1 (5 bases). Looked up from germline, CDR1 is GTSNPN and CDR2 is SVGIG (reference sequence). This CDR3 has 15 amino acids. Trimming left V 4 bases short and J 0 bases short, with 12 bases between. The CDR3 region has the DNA TGTGCCTGGACCTCTGACAGAACGAACACCGGGGAGCTGTTTTTT. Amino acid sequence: CAWTSDRTNTGELFF. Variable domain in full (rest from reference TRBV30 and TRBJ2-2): SQTIHQWPATLVQPVGSPLSLECTVEGTSNPNLYWYRQAAGRGLQLLFYSVGIGQISSEVPQNLSASRPQDRQFILSSKKLLLSDSGFYLCAWTSDRTNTGELFFGEGSRLTVL.

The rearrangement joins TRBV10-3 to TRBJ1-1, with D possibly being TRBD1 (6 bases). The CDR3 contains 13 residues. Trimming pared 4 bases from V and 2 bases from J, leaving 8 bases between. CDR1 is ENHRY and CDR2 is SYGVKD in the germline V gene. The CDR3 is CAISGRGNTEAFF. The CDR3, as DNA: TGTGCCATCAGTGGCAGGGGCAACACTGAAGCTTTCTTT.

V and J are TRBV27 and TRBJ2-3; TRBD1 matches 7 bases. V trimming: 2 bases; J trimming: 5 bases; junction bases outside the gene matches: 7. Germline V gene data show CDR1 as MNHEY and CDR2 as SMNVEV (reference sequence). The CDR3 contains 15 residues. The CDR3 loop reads CASSLGFRDRDTQYF. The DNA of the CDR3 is TGTGCCAGCAGTTTAGGGTTTAGGGACAGAGATACGCAGTATTTT.

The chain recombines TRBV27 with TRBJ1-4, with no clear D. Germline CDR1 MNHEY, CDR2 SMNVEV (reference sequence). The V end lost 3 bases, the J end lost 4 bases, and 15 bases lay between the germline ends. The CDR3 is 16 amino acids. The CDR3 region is CASSFIPLSGNEKLFF. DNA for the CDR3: TGTGCCAGCAGTTTCATCCCCCTCAGCGGTAATGAAAAACTGTTTTTT. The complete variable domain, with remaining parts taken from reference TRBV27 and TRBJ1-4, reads EAQVTQNPRYLITVTGKKLTVTCSQNMNHEYMSWYRQDPGLGLRQIYYSMNVEVTDKGDVPEGYKVSRKEKRNFPLILESPSPNQTSLYFCASSFIPLSGNEKLFFGSGTQLSVL.

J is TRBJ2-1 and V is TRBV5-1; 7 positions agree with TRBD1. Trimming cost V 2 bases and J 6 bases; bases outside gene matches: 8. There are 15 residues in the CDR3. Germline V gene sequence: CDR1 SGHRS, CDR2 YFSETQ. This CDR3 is CASSFDRAFGNEQFF. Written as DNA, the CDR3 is TGCGCCAGCAGCTTCGACAGGGCTTTCGGCAATGAGCAGTTCTTC.

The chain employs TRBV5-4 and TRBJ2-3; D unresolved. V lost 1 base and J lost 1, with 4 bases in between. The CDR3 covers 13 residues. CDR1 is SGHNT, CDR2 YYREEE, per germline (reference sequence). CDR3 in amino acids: CASSLPGTDTQYF. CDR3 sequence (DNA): TGTGCCAGCAGCTTGCCGGGCACAGATACGCAGTATTTT.

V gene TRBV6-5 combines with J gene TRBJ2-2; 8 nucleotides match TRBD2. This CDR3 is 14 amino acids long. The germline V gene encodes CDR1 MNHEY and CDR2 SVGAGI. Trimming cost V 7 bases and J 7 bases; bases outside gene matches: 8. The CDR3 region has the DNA TGTGCCAGCAACCCCGGGGGGGCCTTCGGGGAGCTGTTTTTT. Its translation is CASNPGGAFGELFF.

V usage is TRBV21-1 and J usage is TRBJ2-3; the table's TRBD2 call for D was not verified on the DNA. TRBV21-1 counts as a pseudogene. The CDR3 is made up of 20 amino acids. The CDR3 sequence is CASSSKGLAGGRQNTDTQYF. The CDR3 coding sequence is TGTGCCAGCAGCAGTAAGGGCCTAGCGGGGGGGCGCCAGAACACAGATACGCAGTATTTT.

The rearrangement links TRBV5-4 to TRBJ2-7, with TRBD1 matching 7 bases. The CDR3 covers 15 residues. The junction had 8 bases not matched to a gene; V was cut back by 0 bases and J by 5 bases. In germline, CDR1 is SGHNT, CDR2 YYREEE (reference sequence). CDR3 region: CASSLGAGGLNEQYF. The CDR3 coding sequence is TGTGCCAGCAGCTTGGGAGCAGGGGGTTTGAACGAGCAGTACTTC.

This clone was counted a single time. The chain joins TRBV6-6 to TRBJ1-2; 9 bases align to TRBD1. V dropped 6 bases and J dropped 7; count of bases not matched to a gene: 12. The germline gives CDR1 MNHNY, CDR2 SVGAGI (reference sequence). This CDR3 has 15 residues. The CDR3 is CASRSQGARALGYTF. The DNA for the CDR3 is TGTGCCAGCAGATCACAGGGGGCGAGGGCGCTTGGCTACACCTTC.

The DNA of the CDR3 is TGCGCCAGCAGACAAACAGGGTCCGGAAACACCATATATTTT. Translated: CASRQTGSGNTIYF. The chain couples TRBV5-1 to TRBJ1-3, with D perhaps matching TRBD1 (6 bases). V was trimmed by 5 bases and J by 4 bases, leaving 13 bases between them. Germline CDR1 reads SGHRS; CDR2 reads YFSETQ. This CDR3 is 14 amino acids long.

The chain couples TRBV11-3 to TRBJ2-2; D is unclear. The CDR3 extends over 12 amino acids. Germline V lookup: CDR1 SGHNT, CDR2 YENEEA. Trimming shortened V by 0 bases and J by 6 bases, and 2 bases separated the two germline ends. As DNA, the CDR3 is TGTGCCAGCAGCTTAGACTCCGGGGAGCTGTTTTTT. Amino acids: CASSLDSGELFF.

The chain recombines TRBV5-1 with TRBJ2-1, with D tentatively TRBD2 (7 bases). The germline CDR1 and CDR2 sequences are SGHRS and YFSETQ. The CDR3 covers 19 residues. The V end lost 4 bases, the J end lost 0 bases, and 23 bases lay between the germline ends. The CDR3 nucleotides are TGCGCCAGCAGCCCCGTAAGGTTTGTCGGGGGGCCCTCCTACAATGAGCAGTTCTTC. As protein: CASSPVRFVGGPSYNEQFF.

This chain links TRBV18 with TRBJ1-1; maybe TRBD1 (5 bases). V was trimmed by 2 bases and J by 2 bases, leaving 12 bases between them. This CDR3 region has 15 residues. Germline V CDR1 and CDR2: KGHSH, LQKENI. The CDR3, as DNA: TGTGCCAGCTCACCAAGGGACCTACTTAACACTGAAGCTTTCTTT. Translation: CASSPRDLLNTEAFF.

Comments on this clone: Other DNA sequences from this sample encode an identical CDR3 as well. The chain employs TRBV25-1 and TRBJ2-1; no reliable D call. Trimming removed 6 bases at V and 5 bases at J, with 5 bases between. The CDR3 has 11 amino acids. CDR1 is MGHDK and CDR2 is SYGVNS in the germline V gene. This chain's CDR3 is CASSRNNEQFF. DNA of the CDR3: TGTGCCAGCAGCAGAAACAATGAGCAGTTCTTC. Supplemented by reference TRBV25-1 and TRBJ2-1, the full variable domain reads EADIYQTPRYLVIGTGKKITLECSQTMGHDKMYWYQQDPGMELHLIHYSYGVNSTEKGDLSSESTVSRIRTEHFPLTLESARPSHTSQYLCASSRNNEQFFGPGTRLTVL.

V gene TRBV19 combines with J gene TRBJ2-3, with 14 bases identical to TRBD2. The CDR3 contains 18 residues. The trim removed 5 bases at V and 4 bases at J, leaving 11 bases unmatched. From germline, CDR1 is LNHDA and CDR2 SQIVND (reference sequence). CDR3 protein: CASSGLPGLAGDSDTQYF. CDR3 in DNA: TGTGCCAGTAGTGGGTTACCGGGACTAGCGGGGGATTCAGATACGCAGTATTTT.

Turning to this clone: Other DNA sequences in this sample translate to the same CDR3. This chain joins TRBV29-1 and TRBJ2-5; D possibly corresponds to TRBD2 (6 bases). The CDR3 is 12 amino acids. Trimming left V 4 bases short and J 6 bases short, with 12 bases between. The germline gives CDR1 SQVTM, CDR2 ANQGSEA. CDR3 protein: CSVGAGRQTQYF. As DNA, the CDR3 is TGCAGCGTTGGTGCGGGGCGCCAGACCCAGTACTTC.

CDR3 nucleotides: TGTGCCAGCATTGGGGGTAGGAGCATGAACACTGAAGCTTTCTTT. The encoded protein is CASIGGRSMNTEAFF. This sequence joins TRBV5-6 and TRBJ1-1; TRBD1 might be the D (5 bases). V was trimmed by 6 bases and J by 0 bases, leaving 15 bases between them. The CDR3 runs to 15 residues. CDR1 is SGHDT and CDR2 is YYEEEE in the germline V gene.

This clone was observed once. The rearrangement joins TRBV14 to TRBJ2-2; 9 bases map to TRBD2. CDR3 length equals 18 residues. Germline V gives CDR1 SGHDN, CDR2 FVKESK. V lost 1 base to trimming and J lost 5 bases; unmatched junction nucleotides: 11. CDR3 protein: CASSQVNSGRSDTGELFF. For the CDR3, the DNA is TGTGCCAGCAGCCAAGTCAATAGCGGGAGATCTGATACCGGGGAGCTGTTTTTT. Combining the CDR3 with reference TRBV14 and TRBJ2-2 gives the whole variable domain EAGVTQFPSHSVIEKGQTVTLRCDPISGHDNLYWYRRVMGKEIKFLLHFVKESKQDESGMPNNRFLAERTGGTYSTLKVQPAELEDSGVYFCASSQVNSGRSDTGELFFGEGSRLTVL.

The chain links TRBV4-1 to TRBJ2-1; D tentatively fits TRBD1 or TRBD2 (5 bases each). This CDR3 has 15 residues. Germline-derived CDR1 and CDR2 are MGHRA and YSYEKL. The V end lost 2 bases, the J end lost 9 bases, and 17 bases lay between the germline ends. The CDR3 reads CASSQLGTGRIEQFF. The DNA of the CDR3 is TGCGCCAGCAGCCAACTGGGGACCGGGCGGATTGAGCAGTTCTTC.

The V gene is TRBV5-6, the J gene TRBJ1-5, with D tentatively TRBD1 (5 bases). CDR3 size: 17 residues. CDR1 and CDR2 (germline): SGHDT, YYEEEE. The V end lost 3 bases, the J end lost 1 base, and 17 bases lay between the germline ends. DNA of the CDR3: TGTGCCAGCAGCTCATATGCGAGGGGATGGAGCAATCAGCCCCAGCATTTT. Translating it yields CASSSYARGWSNQPQHF.

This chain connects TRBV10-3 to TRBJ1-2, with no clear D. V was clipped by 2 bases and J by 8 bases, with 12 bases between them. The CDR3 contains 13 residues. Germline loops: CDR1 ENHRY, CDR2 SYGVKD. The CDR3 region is CAISEAPLGGYTF. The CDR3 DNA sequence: TGTGCCATCAGTGAGGCCCCCCTAGGAGGCTACACCTTC.

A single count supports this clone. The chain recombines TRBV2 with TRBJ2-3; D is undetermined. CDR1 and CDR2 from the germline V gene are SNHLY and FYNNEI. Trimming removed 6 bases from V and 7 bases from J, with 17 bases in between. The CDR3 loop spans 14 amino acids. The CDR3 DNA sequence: TGTGCCAGCAGCCCCCGGACGGCGACAAATACGCAGTATTTT. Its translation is CASSPRTATNTQYF.

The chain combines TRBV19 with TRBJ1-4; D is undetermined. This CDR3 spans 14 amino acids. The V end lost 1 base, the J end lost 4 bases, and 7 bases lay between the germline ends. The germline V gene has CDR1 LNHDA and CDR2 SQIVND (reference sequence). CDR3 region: CASSIAGINEKLFF. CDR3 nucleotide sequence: TGTGCCAGTAGTATAGCCGGGATTAATGAAAAACTGTTTTTT.

CDR3 nucleotide sequence: TGTGCCAGCAGTGTTAGCGGGGGGGCTGGGGCCAATGAGCAGTTCTTC. As protein: CASSVSGGAGANEQFF. The chain employs TRBV2 and TRBJ2-1, with 11 positions matching TRBD2. V shed 4 bases and J 6 bases; nucleotides not matched to a gene: 8. The CDR3 sequence is 16 residues long. Looked up from germline, CDR1 is SNHLY and CDR2 is FYNNEI.

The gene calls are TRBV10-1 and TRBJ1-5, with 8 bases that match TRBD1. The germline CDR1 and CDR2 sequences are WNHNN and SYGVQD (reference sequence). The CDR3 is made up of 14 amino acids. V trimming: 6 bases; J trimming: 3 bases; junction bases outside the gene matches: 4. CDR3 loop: CASSETGVNQPQHF. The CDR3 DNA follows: TGCGCCAGCAGCGAGACAGGGGTCAATCAGCCCCAGCATTTT.